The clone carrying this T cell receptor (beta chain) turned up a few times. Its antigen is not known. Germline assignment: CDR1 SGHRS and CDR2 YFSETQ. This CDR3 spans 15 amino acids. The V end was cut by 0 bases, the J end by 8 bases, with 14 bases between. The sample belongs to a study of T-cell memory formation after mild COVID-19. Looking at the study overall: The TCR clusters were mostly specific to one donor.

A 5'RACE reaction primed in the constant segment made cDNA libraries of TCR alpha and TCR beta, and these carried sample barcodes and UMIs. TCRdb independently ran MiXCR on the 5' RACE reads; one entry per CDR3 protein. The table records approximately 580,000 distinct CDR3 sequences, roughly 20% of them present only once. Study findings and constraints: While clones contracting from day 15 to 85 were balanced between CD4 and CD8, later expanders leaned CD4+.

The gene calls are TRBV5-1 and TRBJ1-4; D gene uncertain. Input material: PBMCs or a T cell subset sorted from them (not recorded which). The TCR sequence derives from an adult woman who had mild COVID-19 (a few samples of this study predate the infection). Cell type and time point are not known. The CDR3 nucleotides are TGCGCCAGCAGCTTGGATGAATGGGTGAAGGAAAAACTGTTTTTT. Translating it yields CASSLDEWVKEKLFF.